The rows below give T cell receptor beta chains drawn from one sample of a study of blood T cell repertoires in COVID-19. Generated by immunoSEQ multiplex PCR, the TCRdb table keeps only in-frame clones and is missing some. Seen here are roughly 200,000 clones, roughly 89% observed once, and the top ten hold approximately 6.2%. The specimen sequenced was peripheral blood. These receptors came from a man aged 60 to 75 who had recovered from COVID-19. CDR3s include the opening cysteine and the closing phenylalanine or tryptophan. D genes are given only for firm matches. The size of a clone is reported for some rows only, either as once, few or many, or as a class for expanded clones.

TGTGCCAGCAGGGACAGGGAATATGGCTACACCTTC | CASRDREYGYTF | NA | TRBJ1-2 | TRBV2 | TRBD1
TGTGCCAGCAGCTTTCCCCGACAGGGGGCCCGTAATGAGCAGTTCTTC | CASSFPRQGARNEQFF | NA | TRBJ2-1 | TRBV7-3 | TRBD1
TGTGCCAGCAGCGCATTGGATTGGCGGCCCCAAGAGGAGACCCAGTACTTC | CASSALDWRPQEETQYF | NA | TRBJ2-5 | TRBV9 | NA
TGTGCCAGCAGCCCGGGACTTTTGTACGAGCAGTACTTC | CASSPGLLYEQYF | NA | TRBJ2-7 | TRBV7-6 | NA
TGTGCCAGTAGTTCGCGTACAGCCTCCTACGAGCAGTACTTC | CASSSRTASYEQYF | NA | TRBJ2-7 | TRBV19 | NA
TGTGCCACCAGCAGAGATCTGGTTGACAGGGGCTACACCTTC | CATSRDLVDRGYTF | NA | TRBJ1-2 | TRBV15 | NA
TGTGCCAGCAGCCAAGTGCGCCCGGGACAGACAGCCAAAAACATTCAGTACTTC | CASSQVRPGQTAKNIQYF | NA | TRBJ2-4 | TRBV3-1/TRBV3-2 | TRBD1
TGTGCCAGCAGTTACTCTGGGGCCGAGCAGTTCTTC | CASSYSGAEQFF | once | TRBJ2-1 | TRBV6-5 | NA
TGTGCCAGCAGCTTAGACGGTGAGCAGTTCTTC | CASSLDGEQFF | NA | TRBJ2-1 | TRBV7-2 | NA
TGTGCCAGCAGCGCACAACAGGGTACCTACGAGCAGTACTTC | CASSAQQGTYEQYF | NA | TRBJ2-7 | TRBV7-2 | NA
TGTGCCAGCAGTCGCACAGCCACTGAAGCTTTCTTT | CASSRTATEAFF | NA | TRBJ1-1 | TRBV12-3/TRBV12-4 | NA
TGTGCCAGCAGTCCCAGATCTTCAGACAATGAGCAGTTCTTC | CASSPRSSDNEQFF | once | TRBJ2-1 | TRBV27 | NA
TGTGCCAGCAGCTTATTTGAGGCTGGGGAGACCCAGTACTTC | CASSLFEAGETQYF | few | TRBJ2-5 | TRBV7-9 | NA
TGTGCCAGCATCCCTGGGACTAGTTTAGATACGCAGTATTTT | CASIPGTSLDTQYF | NA | TRBJ2-3 | TRBV2 | TRBD2
TGTGCCAGCAGCTCCTTACTAGTTGACAATGAGCAGTTCTTC | CASSSLLVDNEQFF | NA | TRBJ2-1 | TRBV11-3 | NA
TGTGCCAGCAGTGAGCGGGGGTTTCCGATGGAGCAGTACTTC | CASSERGFPMEQYF | NA | TRBJ2-7 | TRBV25-1 | TRBD2
TGTGCCAGCAGCCAGACCTTTAAGGGGGTCCCCGAGCAGTACTTC | CASSQTFKGVPEQYF | NA | TRBJ2-7 | TRBV7-3 | NA
TGTGCCAGCAGAGTCTCTAGCGGCTCCTACGAGCAGTACTTC | CASRVSSGSYEQYF | NA | TRBJ2-7 | TRBV3-1/TRBV3-2 | TRBD2
TGCGCCAGCAGCTCCCGACAGGGGTTGAACACTGAAGCTTTCTTT | CASSSRQGLNTEAFF | NA | TRBJ1-1 | TRBV5-1 | TRBD1
TGTGCCAGCTCCTCGACAGGGAATCAGCCCCAGCATTTT | CASSSTGNQPQHF | few | TRBJ1-5 | TRBV7-9 | TRBD1
TGTGCCACCAGCAGAGAAATGGGCGATACCGCGAGAGCTTTCTTT | CATSREMGDTARAFF | NA | TRBJ1-1 | TRBV15 | NA
TGTGCCAGCAGCGTAGTCTCCGCAGGGATCACCGGGGAGCTGTTTTTT | CASSVVSAGITGELFF | NA | TRBJ2-2 | TRBV9 | NA
TGCGCCAGCAGCCCCCCCACAGGGGGTAACACTGAAGCTTTCTTT | CASSPPTGGNTEAFF | NA | TRBJ1-1 | TRBV5-1 | TRBD1
TGCGCCAGCAGGGATCAAACGACAGGGGTTAATTCACCCCTCCACTTT | CASRDQTTGVNSPLHF | NA | TRBJ1-6 | TRBV4-1 | TRBD1
TGTGCCAGCAGTTTGGACAGGGCCTCTGGAAACACCATATATTTT | CASSLDRASGNTIYF | NA | TRBJ1-3 | TRBV6-5 | TRBD1
TGTGCCAGCAGCTCGACAGGTCGGCTTTACGAGCAGTACTTC | CASSSTGRLYEQYF | NA | TRBJ2-7 | TRBV7-9 | NA
TGTGCCAGCAGCCAAGATTCGGGACTAGAGGGCTACACCTTC | CASSQDSGLEGYTF | few | TRBJ1-2 | TRBV4-2 | NA
TGCGCCAGCAGCGCAGGTTCGACTGAAGCTTTCTTT | CASSAGSTEAFF | few | TRBJ1-1 | TRBV10-2 | NA